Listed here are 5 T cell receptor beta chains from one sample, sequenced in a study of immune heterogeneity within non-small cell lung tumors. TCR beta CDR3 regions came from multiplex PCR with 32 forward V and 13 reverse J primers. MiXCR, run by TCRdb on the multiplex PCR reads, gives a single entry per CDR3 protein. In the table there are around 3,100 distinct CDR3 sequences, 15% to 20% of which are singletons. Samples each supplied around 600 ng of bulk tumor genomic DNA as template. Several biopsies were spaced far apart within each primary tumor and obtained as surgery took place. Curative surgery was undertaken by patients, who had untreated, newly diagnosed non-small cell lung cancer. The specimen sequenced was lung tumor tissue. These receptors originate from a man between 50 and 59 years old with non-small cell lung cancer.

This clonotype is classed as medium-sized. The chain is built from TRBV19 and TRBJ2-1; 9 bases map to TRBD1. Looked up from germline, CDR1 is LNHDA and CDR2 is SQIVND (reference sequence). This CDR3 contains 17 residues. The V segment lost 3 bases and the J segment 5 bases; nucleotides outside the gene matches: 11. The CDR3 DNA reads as TGTGCCAGTAGTATCGGGGCCGGGACAGGGTGGGACAATGAGCAGTTCTTC. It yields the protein CASSIGAGTGWDNEQFF.

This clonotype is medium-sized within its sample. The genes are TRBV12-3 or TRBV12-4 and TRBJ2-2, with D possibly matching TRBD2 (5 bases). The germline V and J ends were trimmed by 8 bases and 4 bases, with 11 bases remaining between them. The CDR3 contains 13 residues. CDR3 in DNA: TGTGCCAGCCTTTGGGGAGTCACCGGGGAGCTGTTTTTT. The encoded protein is CASLWGVTGELFF.

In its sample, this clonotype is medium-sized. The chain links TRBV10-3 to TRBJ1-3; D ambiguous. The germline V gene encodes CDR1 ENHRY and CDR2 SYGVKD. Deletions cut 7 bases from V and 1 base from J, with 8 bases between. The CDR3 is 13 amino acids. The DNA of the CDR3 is TGTGCCATCACCCCGGCTTCTGGAAACACCATATATTTT. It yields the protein CAITPASGNTIYF.

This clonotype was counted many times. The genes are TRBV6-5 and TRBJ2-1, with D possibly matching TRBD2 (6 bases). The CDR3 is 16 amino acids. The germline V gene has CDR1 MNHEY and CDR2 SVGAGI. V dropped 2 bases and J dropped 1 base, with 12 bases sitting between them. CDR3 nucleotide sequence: TGTGCCAGCAGTTACATAGCGGAGTTGTCCTACAATGAGCAGTTCTTC. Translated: CASSYIAELSYNEQFF.

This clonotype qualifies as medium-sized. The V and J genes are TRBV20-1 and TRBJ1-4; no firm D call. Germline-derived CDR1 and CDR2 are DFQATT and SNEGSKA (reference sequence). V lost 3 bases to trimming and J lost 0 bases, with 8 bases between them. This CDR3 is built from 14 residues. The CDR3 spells CSARKTPTNEKLFF. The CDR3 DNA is TGCAGTGCTAGGAAGACCCCAACTAATGAAAAACTGTTTTTT.